This TCR beta chain derives from a study of beta chain features in type 1 diabetes. Overall study context: Healthy donors resembled patients in age, gender and cell yields.

Germline V gene data show CDR1 as SGHTS and CDR2 as YDEGEE. This CDR3 has 14 residues. With 7 bases removed from V and 0 bases from J, the gap between germline ends came to 12 bases. On this clone: Antigen specificity is unknown.

Study-level points and caveats: There was a moderate but significant shortening of TCRB CDR3s in all four CD4+ subsets of Type 1 diabetes patients. Among type 1 diabetes patients, VDJ junctions had fewer insertions and more deletions.

The sequenced template was cDNA made from the entire isolated RNA. Produced via immunoSEQ multiplex PCR; TCRdb's table is partial and in-frame only. The profile shows 900,000 or so clones, roughly 16% of them singletons. The gene calls are TRBV5-8 and TRBJ2-3; possibly TRBD2 for D (6 bases). The sample taken for sequencing was naive CD4+ T cells from blood. This receptor was obtained from a woman aged 18-29 years in good health. The CDR3 DNA sequence: TGTGCCAGCGGGAGGATTAAAAGCACAGATACGCAGTATTTT. Its translation: CASGRIKSTDTQYF.